These T cell receptor beta chains were read from a single sample in a study of patients and donors after allogeneic stem cell transplantation. TCRdb itself ran the RT-PCR reads through MiXCR, one entry per CDR3 protein. The sample shows 150,000 to 250,000 distinct CDR3 sequences, about 40% of them seen only once. Sequencing used blood, either unsorted or a sorted T cell fraction (not recorded which). The origin of the receptors is a human donor who was either an allogeneic HSCT recipient or a stem cell or donor lymphocyte infusion donor (not recorded which). It is not recorded whose cells these are; they may come from a transplant donor. CDR3s include the opening cysteine and the closing phenylalanine or tryptophan. The D gene is left open where the match is weak. Only some rows state a clone size, as once, few, many or a class for expanded clones.

size,V,D,J,DNA,CDR3
NA,TRBV15,TRBD1,TRBJ1-1,TGTGCCACCGGAGACAGGGGGCAGCAGACTGAAGCTTTCTTT,CATGDRGQQTEAFF
NA,TRBV21-1,NA,TRBJ2-5,TGTGCCAGTTCCTCCGGGACTAGCGGGACCCTCCAAGAGACCCAGTACTTC,CASSSGTSGTLQETQYF
few,TRBV9,NA,TRBJ1-2,TGTGCCAGCAGCGGACAGAGTTATGGCTACACCTTC,CASSGQSYGYTF
NA,TRBV12-3/TRBV12-4,NA,TRBJ2-1,TGTGCCAGCAGTACCGACATGTCGGATGAGCAGTTCTTC,CASSTDMSDEQFF
NA,TRBV9,TRBD1,TRBJ1-2,TGTGCCAGCAGCGCTGGGGCCGGACAGGGGGCGCGAGGCTACACCTTC,CASSAGAGQGARGYTF
NA,TRBV5-4,TRBD2,TRBJ2-1,TGTGCCAGCAGCTCGACTAGCGGCGCCTACAATGAGCAGTTCTTC,CASSSTSGAYNEQFF
few,TRBV20-1,NA,TRBJ1-5,TGCAGTGCTAGTGAAGGCAATCAGCCCCAGCATTTT,CSASEGNQPQHF
NA,TRBV2,TRBD2,TRBJ2-3,TGTGCCAGCAGTGCGTCAAGTCCGGGACTAGCGGGTTCCACAGATACGCAGTATTTT,CASSASSPGLAGSTDTQYF
NA,TRBV20-1,TRBD1,TRBJ2-1,TGCAGTGCTAGCGGGCAGGGGGCGAGGAATGAGCAGTTCTTC,CSASGQGARNEQFF
NA,TRBV7-9,NA,TRBJ1-1,TGTGCCAGCAGCTCGAGTAGGGGTTATCAGGACACTGAAGCTTTCTTT,CASSSSRGYQDTEAFF
few,TRBV5-1,TRBD2,TRBJ2-1,TGCGCCAGCCGCAGGAGTTTTGACTCTGGCGGGAGCTCCTACAATGAGCAGTTCTTC,CASRRSFDSGGSSYNEQFF